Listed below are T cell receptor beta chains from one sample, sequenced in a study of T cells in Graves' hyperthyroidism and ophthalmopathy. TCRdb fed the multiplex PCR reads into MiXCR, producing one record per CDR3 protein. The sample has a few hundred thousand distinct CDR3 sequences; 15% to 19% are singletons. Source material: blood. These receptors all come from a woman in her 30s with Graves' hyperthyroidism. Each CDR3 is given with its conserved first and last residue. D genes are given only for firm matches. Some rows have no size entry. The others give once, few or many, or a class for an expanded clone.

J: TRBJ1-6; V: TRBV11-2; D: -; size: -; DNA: TGTGCCAGCAGCTTAAACGAATCACCCCTCCACTTT; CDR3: CASSLNESPLHF
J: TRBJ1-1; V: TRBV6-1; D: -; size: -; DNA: TGTGCCAGCTCCCGAGGAGGGTATAAGAACACTGAAGCTTTCTTT; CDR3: CASSRGGYKNTEAFF
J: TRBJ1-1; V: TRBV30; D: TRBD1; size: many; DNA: TGTGCCTGGAGGAAGGGACAGGCGGGTGAAGCTTTCTTT; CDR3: CAWRKGQAGEAFF
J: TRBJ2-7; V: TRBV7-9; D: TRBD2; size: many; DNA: TGTGCCAGCAGCCTGGGCCAGGCGGGAGCCCACGAGCAGTACTTC; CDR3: CASSLGQAGAHEQYF
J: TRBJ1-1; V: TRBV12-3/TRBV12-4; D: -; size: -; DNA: TGTGCCAGCAGTTTTAGCCCACAGACCCCCGCTGAAGCTTTCTTT; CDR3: CASSFSPQTPAEAFF
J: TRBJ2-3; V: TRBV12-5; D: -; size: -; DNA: TGTGCTAGTGCCCCCCTTGGCGGGGACACAGATACGCAGTATTTT; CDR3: CASAPLGGDTDTQYF
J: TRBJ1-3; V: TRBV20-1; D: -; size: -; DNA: TGCAGTGCCACTTACGGGGCCCCTGGAAACACCATATATTTT; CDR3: CSATYGAPGNTIYF
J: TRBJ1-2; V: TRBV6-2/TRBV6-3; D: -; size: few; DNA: TGTGCCAGCAGTTACGGAACAGCCCCGCGCTATGGCTACACCTTC; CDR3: CASSYGTAPRYGYTF
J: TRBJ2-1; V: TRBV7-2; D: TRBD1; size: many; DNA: TGTGCCAGCAGCTCGGCAATGACAGGGTACAATGAGCAGTTCTTC; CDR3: CASSSAMTGYNEQFF
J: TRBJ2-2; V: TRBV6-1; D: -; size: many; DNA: TGTGCCAGCAGTGAAGTGTGGGTCGGCCTAGCGAACACCGGGGAGCTGTTTTTT; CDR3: CASSEVWVGLANTGELFF
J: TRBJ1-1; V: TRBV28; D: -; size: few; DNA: TGTGCCAGCAGTGACCCCCCGGAGGTAATACTGAACACTGAAGCTTTCTTT; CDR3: CASSDPPEVILNTEAFF